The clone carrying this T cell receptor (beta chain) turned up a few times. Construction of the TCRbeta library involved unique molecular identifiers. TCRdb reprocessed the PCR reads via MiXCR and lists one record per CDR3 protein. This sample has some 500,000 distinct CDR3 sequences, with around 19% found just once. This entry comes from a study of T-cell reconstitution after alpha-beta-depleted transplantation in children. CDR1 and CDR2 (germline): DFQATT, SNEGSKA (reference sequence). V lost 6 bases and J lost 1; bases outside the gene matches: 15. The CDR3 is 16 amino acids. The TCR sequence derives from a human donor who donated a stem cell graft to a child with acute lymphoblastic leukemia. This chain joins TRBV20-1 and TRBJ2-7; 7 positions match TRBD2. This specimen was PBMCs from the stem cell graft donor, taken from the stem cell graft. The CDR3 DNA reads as TGCAGTGCCCTACCTCTCCGTGCGGGAGTTTCCTACGAGCAGTACTTC. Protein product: CSALPLRAGVSYEQYF.